This record looks at one T cell receptor (beta chain) sequence and its context. Its binding antigen is unknown. No per-base quality is available; no much larger clone lies one base away. A cohort of approximately 31 patients with locally advanced or metastatic urothelial carcinoma, treated at Memorial Sloan Kettering on a trial protocol, was included. Peripheral blood mononuclear cells were collected pretreatment and during treatment, at between 1 and 8 total time points per patient. The Qiagen DNeasy Blood extraction kit was used to purify genomic DNA from total PBMCs and from tumor samples. Collected pretreatment and during treatment, PBMCs were isolated and stored as previously described. Each PCR received spiked-in synthetic TCR analog templates so that absolute template abundance could be estimated from read counts. TCRbeta CDR3 regions were amplified from genomic DNA with bias-controlled V and J gene primers using the immunoSEQ assay. Rearranged TCRbeta segments were sequenced at approximately 20X coverage. As for how the authors treated the data: Sequencing errors were corrected by clustering and CDR3s were annotated against IMGT to assign V, D and J genes. Only productive TCRbeta rearrangements were used in downstream analyses, excluding out-of-frame or stop-codon sequences. To compute clonality, Shannon entropy was normalized by the log of the number of unique productive sequences and then subtracted from one. Fisher's exact test with Benjamini-Hochberg correction, using a cutoff of adjusted p below 0.01, was how clones that differed between time points or between blood and tumor were identified. Drawn from immuneACCESS, this table holds only the in-frame rearrangements with V and J called that TCRdb kept. Clones are partly lost; checked studies trace under half to an unresolved V gene and leave the rest unexplained. V and J calls plus clone size are reproduced from that table; the DNA served to infer D and trimming. The sample contains tens of thousands of clones, around 90% of them found a single time. Of the sample, over 5% falls within the top ten clones.

V drops 0 bases and J drops 9 bases, leaving 13 bases in between. Spanning cysteine to phenylalanine, the CDR3 consists of 14 amino acids. Left in the record is the CDR3 DNA by itself, 42 bases read in frame from the first base. The germline V gene yields SGHDT for CDR1 and YYEEEE for CDR2. This specimen belongs to a study of PD-L1 blockade in urothelial cancer (dated by TCRdb to 2017 to 2019). With respect to the entire study: Therapy was started around 2014 for all patients, and atezolizumab 1,200 mg was administered intravenously every 3 weeks. About 90% of the roughly 29 patients were males with bladder-origin urothelial cancer, and about 60% of the 29 reported a prior smoking history. Patients had an ECOG performance status of 0 or 1 and had received between 0 and 3 prior chemotherapy regimens. Blood samples were analyzed 3 weeks after the start of treatment (second dose) and 6 weeks after the start of treatment. A median of roughly 140,000 T cells and approximately 83,000 unique TCRs was obtained from blood samples, and a median clonality of approximately 0.08 was observed. An exploratory multi-omic analysis was conducted of the somatic, immune and clinical correlates of response to PD-L1 blockade with atezolizumab in urothelial cancer. Pretreatment tumor samples and matched peripheral blood, collected serially before and after atezolizumab treatment, underwent TCR sequencing. Durable clinical benefit was defined as progression-free survival longer than 6 months, and TCR features were also tested against progression-free and overall survival. In the same patients, pretreatment tumors underwent whole exome sequencing and RNA sequencing in addition to TCR sequencing. Eight to ten patients achieved durable clinical benefit and some 21 did not. Pretreatment blood TCR-seq was available for twenty-nine patients, at least one posttreatment blood collection was obtained for 25 or so patients, and tumor TCR-seq was available for 25 or so patients.

Results and caveats for the whole study, not just this receptor: Improved progression-free and overall survival was associated with having pretreatment peripheral blood TCR clonality below the median. Small sample size (n of about 30) and many exploratory analyses mean the results are intended to be hypothesis-generating. At 3 weeks after the start of treatment, tumor-associated TCR clones in peripheral blood had expanded more in patients with durable benefit (n ≈ 20, p = 0.022).

The specimen was PBMCs, collected around atezolizumab (anti-PD-L1) treatment. In this chain, TRBV5-6 is recombined with TRBJ1-3, with the D gene too uncertain to name. The sequence was obtained from a woman in her 70s with urothelial cancer. The DNA sequence follows: TGTGCCAGCAGCTTGGTGACTGCTCTACGCACCATATATTTT. Translated, this gives CASSLVTALRTIYF.